One and the same sample provided the 24 T cell receptor beta chains below, sequenced in a study of blood T cell repertoires in COVID-19. Sequenced by immunoSEQ multiplex PCR; TCRdb stores in-frame clones only, minus some. Counted here are roughly 110,000 clones, more than 80% occurring once; the ten biggest clones make up approximately 4.5%. The sequencing input was peripheral blood. Source of these receptors: a woman aged 45-65 years with acute or convalescent COVID-19.

The chain uses TRBV5-4 and TRBJ2-1; 7 bases line up with TRBD2. The CDR3 loop spans 17 amino acids. The ends lost 2 bases at V and 4 bases at J; junction bases unmatched: 12. Germline CDR1 reads SGHNT; CDR2 reads YYREEE (reference sequence). The CDR3 here is CASSLIAGIGFYNEQFF. The CDR3 DNA follows: TGTGCCAGCAGCTTAATAGCGGGTATTGGGTTTTACAATGAGCAGTTCTTC.

The gene calls are TRBV10-1 and TRBJ2-7, with 11 bases fitting TRBD2. There are 16 residues in the CDR3. After removal of 0 bases from V and 2 bases from J, the junction contained 3 bases not matched to a gene. CDR1 is WNHNN, CDR2 SYGVQD, per germline (reference sequence). For the CDR3, the DNA is TGCGCCAGCAGTGAGTCTACTAGCGGGAGTCCCTACGAGCAGTACTTC. Protein sequence: CASSESTSGSPYEQYF.

The gene calls are TRBV5-6 and TRBJ2-2, with 11 positions matching TRBD2. Looked up from germline, CDR1 is SGHDT and CDR2 is YYEEEE. This CDR3 region has 16 residues. V lost 4 bases, J lost 7 bases, and 9 bases stayed unmatched. As DNA, the CDR3 is TGTGCCAGCAGCCTTAGCGGGGGGGCCCGCGTCGGGGAGCTGTTTTTT. Translating gives CASSLSGGARVGELFF.

This chain uses TRBV28 with TRBJ2-4; 8 bases line up with TRBD2. The CDR3 spans 15 residues. The germline gives CDR1 MDHEN, CDR2 SYDVKM. J was trimmed by 8 bases and V by 4 bases; bases with no gene match: 10. This CDR3 reads CASSSGGSGGDIQYF. The CDR3 DNA reads as TGTGCCAGCAGTTCGGGGGGGTCCGGAGGGGACATTCAGTACTTC.

The chain joins TRBV7-2 to TRBJ1-2; 7 bases agree with TRBD1. CDR1 is SGHTA, CDR2 FQGNSA, per germline. The CDR3 loop spans 15 amino acids. After removal of 6 bases from V and 1 base from J, the junction contained 8 bases not matched to a gene. This CDR3 is CASSPPDRFNYGYTF. CDR3 in DNA: TGTGCCAGCAGTCCTCCGGACAGGTTTAACTATGGCTACACCTTC.

The chain carries TRBV5-6 and TRBJ2-7, with 8 bases identical to TRBD1. V was pared by 3 bases and J by 7 bases, with 9 bases of the junction left unmatched. CDR1 and CDR2 (germline): SGHDT, YYEEEE. This CDR3 spans 14 amino acids. CDR3 residues: CASSWRGQASEQYF. The CDR3 DNA reads TGTGCCAGCAGCTGGCGGGGACAGGCTTCGGAGCAGTACTTC.

This sequence joins TRBV6-5 and TRBJ1-6; the D is unclear. There are 16 residues in the CDR3. Trimming removed 0 bases at V and 2 bases at J, with 8 bases between. Per the germline V gene, CDR1 is MNHEY and CDR2 is SVGAGI. CDR3 in DNA: TGTGCCAGCAGTTACTCGCGGGGTACCTATAATTCACCCCTCCACTTT. This codes for CASSYSRGTYNSPLHF.

The genes are TRBV7-8 and TRBJ1-5, with TRBD1 as a possible D gene (6 bases). Germline assignment: CDR1 SGHVS and CDR2 FQNEAQ. This CDR3 has 17 residues. V was pared by 0 bases and J by 6 bases, with 18 bases between. The CDR3 reads CASSLASPGAVGQPQHF. In DNA form, the CDR3 reads TGTGCCAGCAGCTTAGCTTCGCCAGGGGCGGTAGGTCAGCCCCAGCATTTT.

The rearrangement uses TRBV19 and TRBJ2-1, with 10 bases identical to TRBD2. V lost 7 bases, J lost 7 bases, and 10 bases stayed unmatched. Germline lookup yields CDR1 LNHDA and CDR2 SQIVND (reference sequence). The CDR3 length is 15 residues. CDR3 coding DNA: TGTGCCAGTAACCCAGCGGGAGGGCCATGGAATGAGCAGTTCTTC. This translates into CASNPAGGPWNEQFF.

The chain employs TRBV28 and TRBJ2-2; 10 positions agree with TRBD2. Unmatched junction bases numbered 13, after V lost 6 bases and J lost 0 bases. Germline CDR1 MDHEN, CDR2 SYDVKM. CDR3 length equals 19 residues. The CDR3 DNA is TGTGCCAGCAGCCGACCCCGAGGACTAGCGGACGCGAACACCGGGGAGCTGTTTTTT. Translating gives CASSRPRGLADANTGELFF.

The chain combines TRBV28 with TRBJ1-5; the match to TRBD1 covers 12 bases. V trimming: 6 bases; J trimming: 4 bases; junction bases outside the gene matches: 10. There are 17 residues in the CDR3. Per the germline V gene, CDR1 is MDHEN and CDR2 is SYDVKM. CDR3 residues: CASSPVGQGALNQPQHF. CDR3 coding DNA: TGTGCCAGCAGCCCAGTGGGACAGGGGGCTTTAAATCAGCCCCAGCATTTT.

V gene TRBV4-3 combines with J gene TRBJ2-7, with D hard to call. Germline V gene sequence: CDR1 LGHNA, CDR2 YSLEER. V was pared by 0 bases and J by 6 bases, with 9 bases between. CDR3 length: 13 residues. In nucleotides, the CDR3 is TGCGCCAGCAGCCAAGATCTAATTTCCGAGCAGTACTTC. Translated: CASSQDLISEQYF.

The gene calls are TRBV6-5 and TRBJ2-1; 10 nucleotides line up with TRBD2. The ends lost 7 bases at V and 5 bases at J; junction bases unmatched: 5. Germline assignment: CDR1 MNHEY and CDR2 SVGAGI. This CDR3 has 14 residues. CDR3 protein: CASTLAGVNNEQFF. The DNA for the CDR3 is TGTGCCAGCACTCTAGCGGGGGTGAACAATGAGCAGTTCTTC.

The sample holds a few counts of this clone. V and J are TRBV7-9 and TRBJ2-2; TRBD1 agrees at 8 bases. Per the germline V gene, CDR1 is SEHNR and CDR2 is FQNEAQ (reference sequence). V was pared by 4 bases and J by 8 bases, with 3 bases of the junction left unmatched. CDR3 length: 13 amino acids. CDR3 nucleotides: TGTGCCAGCAGCTCAGGGGGCAGGGGGGAGCTGTTTTTT. This sequence encodes CASSSGGRGELFF.

This clone was recorded only once. This chain joins TRBV24-1 and TRBJ2-2; TRBD1 matches at 8 bases. Trimming removed 10 bases from V and 6 bases from J; junction bases left unmatched: 12. The CDR3 extends over 15 amino acids. Germline CDR1 KGHDR, CDR2 SFDVKD. In DNA, the CDR3 is TGTGCCACAGGAGACAGGGGTAGAACATCCGGGGAGCTGTTTTTT. Amino acid sequence: CATGDRGRTSGELFF.

A note on this clone: The junction departs from the called germline gene at one end, perhaps through a read error. The chain couples TRBV6-5 to TRBJ1-5; D not certain. The CDR3 is made up of 12 amino acids. Germline V gene lookup returns CDR1 MNHEY and CDR2 SVGAGI. CDR3 sequence: CSSRGSNQPQHF. In DNA form, the CDR3 reads TGCTCGTCCCGGGGTAGCAATCAGCCCCAGCATTTT.

The chain recombines TRBV5-1 with TRBJ1-4, with a weak D call TRBD1 (5 bases). Per germline, CDR1 SGHRS and CDR2 YFSETQ. Trimming shortened V by 0 bases and J by 7 bases, and 13 bases separated the two germline ends. This CDR3 has 15 amino acids. The CDR3 nucleotides read TGCGCCAGCAGCTTGGCCGGGGGAAACGGTGAAAAACTGTTTTTT. This codes for CASSLAGGNGEKLFF.

The chain carries TRBV19 and TRBJ1-1; D is uncertain. CDR1 LNHDA and CDR2 SQIVND come from the germline V gene (reference sequence). The V end lost 4 bases, the J end lost 3 bases, and 12 bases lay between the germline ends. The CDR3 extends over 14 amino acids. This CDR3 reads CASSRITGDTEAFF. The CDR3 DNA follows: TGTGCCAGTAGTAGGATTACCGGGGACACTGAAGCTTTCTTT.

The chain carries TRBV7-9 and TRBJ1-2; 10 nucleotides line up with TRBD1. The J segment lost 7 bases and the V segment lost 1 base, leaving 6 bases of the junction unmatched. The germline V gene has CDR1 SEHNR and CDR2 FQNEAQ (reference sequence). This CDR3 is 15 amino acids long. CDR3 sequence (DNA): TGTGCCAGCAGCTTAGGGGACGACAGGGGGCTTGGCTACACCTTC. It encodes CASSLGDDRGLGYTF.

The chain joins TRBV28 to TRBJ1-5; D unresolved. Trimming removed 7 bases from V and 0 bases from J, with 16 bases in between. CDR1 and CDR2 from the germline V gene are MDHEN and SYDVKM. The CDR3 runs to 16 residues. The CDR3 nucleotides read TGTGCCAGCAAACCTCCGCCGGGGAATAGCAATCAGCCCCAGCATTTT. Translation: CASKPPPGNSNQPQHF.

CDR3 amino acids: CASSWDREAFF. CDR3 DNA: TGTGCCAGCAGTTGGGACAGAGAAGCTTTCTTT. The chain uses TRBV12-3 or TRBV12-4 and TRBJ1-1, with 7 bases aligning to TRBD1. The CDR3 sequence is 11 residues long. The V and J ends lost 4 bases and 8 bases, in that order; junction bases with no gene match: 1.

The CDR3: CASSSDRAGNTIYF. CDR3 in DNA: TGTGCCAGCAGCTCGGACAGGGCTGGAAACACCATATATTTT. The V gene is TRBV5-6, the J gene TRBJ1-3; 8 bases are shared with TRBD1. The junction had 1 base not matched to a gene; V was cut back by 3 bases and J by 2 bases. The CDR3 extends over 14 amino acids. CDR1 is SGHDT and CDR2 is YYEEEE in the germline V gene.

The count of this clone is one. The chain employs TRBV19 and TRBJ1-6, with 8 positions matching TRBD1. Per germline, CDR1 LNHDA and CDR2 SQIVND (reference sequence). The length of the CDR3 is 15 residues. J gave up 9 bases and V 5 bases, and 9 bases lay outside the gene matches. The CDR3 is CASSLRTGSVSPLHF. In DNA, the CDR3 is TGTGCCAGTAGTCTTCGGACAGGGAGTGTTTCACCCCTCCACTTT. The full variable domain, in which reference TRBV19 and TRBJ1-6 provide the parts outside the CDR3, is DGGITQSPKYLFRKEGQNVTLSCEQNLNHDAMYWYRQDPGQGLRLIYYSQIVNDFQKGDIAEGYSVSREKKESFPLTVTSAQKNPTAFYLCASSLRTGSVSPLHFGNGTRLTVT.

This clone came up once. The chain links TRBV11-2 to TRBJ2-7, with D perhaps matching TRBD1 (6 bases). V was trimmed by 1 base and J by 0 bases, leaving 13 bases between them. Per germline, CDR1 SGHAT and CDR2 FQNNGV. The CDR3 length is 16 residues. The CDR3 sequence is CASSLGLTGYSYEQYF. The DNA for the CDR3 is TGTGCCAGCAGCTTAGGGTTGACAGGCTACTCCTACGAGCAGTACTTC. Together with reference TRBV11-2 and TRBJ2-7, the CDR3 gives the full variable domain: EAGVAQSPRYKIIEKRQSVAFWCNPISGHATLYWYQQILGQGPKLLIQFQNNGVVDDSQLPKDRFSAERLKGVDSTLKIQPAKLEDSAVYLCASSLGLTGYSYEQYFGPGTRLTVT.